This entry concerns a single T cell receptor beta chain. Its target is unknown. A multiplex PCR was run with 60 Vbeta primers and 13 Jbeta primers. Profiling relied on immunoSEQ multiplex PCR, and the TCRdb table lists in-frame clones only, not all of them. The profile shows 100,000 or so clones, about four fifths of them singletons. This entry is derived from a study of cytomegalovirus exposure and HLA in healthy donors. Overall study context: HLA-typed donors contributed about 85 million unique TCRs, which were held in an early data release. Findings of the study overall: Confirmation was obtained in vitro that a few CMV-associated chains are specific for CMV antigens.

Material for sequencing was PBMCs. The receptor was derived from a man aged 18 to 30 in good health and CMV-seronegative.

CDR3 coding DNA: TGTGCCAGCAGTGAAGGCTCGGATGAGCAGTTCTTC. It specifies CASSEGSDEQFF. This sequence joins TRBV6-1 and TRBJ2-1; no firm D call. The CDR3 covers 12 residues. The V gene lost 1 base and the J gene lost 8 bases, with 6 bases spanning the gap. The germline CDR1 and CDR2 sequences are MNHNS and SASEGT.